The sample holds a few counts of the clone carrying this T cell receptor (beta chain). Its target is unknown. Assay: immunoSEQ multiplex PCR; the TCRdb copy retains only in-frame clones and omits some. The data show 150,000 to 200,000 clones, around 92% seen once. This specimen comes from a study of T cell responses to AZD1222 COVID-19 vaccine. Study details: Timing groups of about 4 and about 12 weeks for second doses were pooled. Study observations and caveats: Nearly half of spike-specific TCRs reportedly go after variant regions that carry no mutations.

CDR3 length equals 14 residues. Trimming left V 7 bases short and J 0 bases short, with 13 bases between. Looked up from germline, CDR1 is GTSNPN and CDR2 is SVGIG (reference sequence). The rearrangement links TRBV30 to TRBJ1-3, with no clear D. This receptor was obtained from an adult in good health. This material consisted of peripheral blood, taken on day 0 of AZD1222 vaccination. The CDR3 DNA reads as TGTGCCTACTACGGTCGGAACTCTGGAAACACCATATATTTT. Amino acid sequence: CAYYGRNSGNTIYF.